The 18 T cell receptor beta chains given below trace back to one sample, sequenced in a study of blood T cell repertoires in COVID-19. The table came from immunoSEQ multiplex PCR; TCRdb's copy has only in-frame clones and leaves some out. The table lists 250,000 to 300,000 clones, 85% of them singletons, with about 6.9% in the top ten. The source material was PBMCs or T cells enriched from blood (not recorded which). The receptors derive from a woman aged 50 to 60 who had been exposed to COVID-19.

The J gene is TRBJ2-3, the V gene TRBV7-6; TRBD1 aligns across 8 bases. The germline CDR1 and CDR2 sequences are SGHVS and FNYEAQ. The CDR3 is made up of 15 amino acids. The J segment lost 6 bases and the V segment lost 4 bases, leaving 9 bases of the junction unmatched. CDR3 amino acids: CASSSRDRREDTQYF. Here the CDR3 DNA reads TGTGCCAGCAGCTCTCGGGACAGGCGAGAGGATACGCAGTATTTT.

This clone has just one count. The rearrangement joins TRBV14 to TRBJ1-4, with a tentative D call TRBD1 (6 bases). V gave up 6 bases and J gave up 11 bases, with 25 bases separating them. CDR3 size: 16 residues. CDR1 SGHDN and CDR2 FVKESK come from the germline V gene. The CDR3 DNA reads TGTGCCAGCAGTCTTCAGGGGATTCAGGGATCTGGGAAACTGTTTTTT. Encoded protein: CASSLQGIQGSGKLFF.

DNA of the CDR3: TGTGCCAGCAGTTTAACAGGGTCGGGGGAAAAACTGTTTTTT. Amino acids: CASSLTGSGEKLFF. The chain recombines TRBV2 with TRBJ1-4, with D perhaps TRBD1 (6 bases). The CDR3 contains 14 residues. V was shortened by 5 bases and J by 8 bases, with 15 bases between the two germline ends. Germline V gene sequence: CDR1 SNHLY, CDR2 FYNNEI.

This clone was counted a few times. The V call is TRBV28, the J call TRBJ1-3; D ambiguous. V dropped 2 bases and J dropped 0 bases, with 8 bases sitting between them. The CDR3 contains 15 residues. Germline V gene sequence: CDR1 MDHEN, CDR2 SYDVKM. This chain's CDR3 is CASSLGGSSGNTIYF. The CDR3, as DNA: TGTGCCAGCAGTTTAGGTGGCAGCTCTGGAAACACCATATATTTT.

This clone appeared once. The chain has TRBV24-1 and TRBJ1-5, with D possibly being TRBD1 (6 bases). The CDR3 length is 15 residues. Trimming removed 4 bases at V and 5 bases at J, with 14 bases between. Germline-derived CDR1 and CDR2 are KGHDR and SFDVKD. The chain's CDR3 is CATSDATGTDQPQHF. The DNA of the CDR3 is TGTGCCACCAGTGACGCGACAGGAACCGATCAGCCCCAGCATTTT.

Written as DNA, the CDR3 is TGTGCCAGCGCAGGAACGGCTGCTAACTATGGCTACACCTTC. This gives the protein CASAGTAANYGYTF. The chain couples TRBV6-5 to TRBJ1-2; D is ambiguous. Germline V gene lookup returns CDR1 MNHEY and CDR2 SVGAGI. The CDR3 spans 14 residues. Trimming left V 8 bases short and J 0 bases short, with 13 bases between.

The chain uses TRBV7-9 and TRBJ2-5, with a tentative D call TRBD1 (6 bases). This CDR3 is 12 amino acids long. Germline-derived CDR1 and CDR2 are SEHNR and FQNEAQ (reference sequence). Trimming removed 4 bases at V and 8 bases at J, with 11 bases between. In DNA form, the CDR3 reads TGTGCCAGCAGCTCCATACAGGGTACCCAGTACTTC. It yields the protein CASSSIQGTQYF. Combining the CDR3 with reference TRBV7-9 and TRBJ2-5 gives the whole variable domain DTGVSQNPRHKITKRGQNVTFRCDPISEHNRLYWYRQTLGQGPEFLTYFQNEAQLEKSRLLSDRFSAERPKGSFSTLEIQRTEQGDSAMYLCASSSIQGTQYFGPGTRLLVL.

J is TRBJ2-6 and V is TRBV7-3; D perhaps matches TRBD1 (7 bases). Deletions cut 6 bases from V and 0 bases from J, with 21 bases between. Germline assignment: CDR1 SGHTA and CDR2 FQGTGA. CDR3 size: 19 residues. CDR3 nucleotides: TGTGCCAGCAGACACACCTACAGGGGACTTATCTCTGGGGCCAACGTCCTGACTTTC. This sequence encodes CASRHTYRGLISGANVLTF.

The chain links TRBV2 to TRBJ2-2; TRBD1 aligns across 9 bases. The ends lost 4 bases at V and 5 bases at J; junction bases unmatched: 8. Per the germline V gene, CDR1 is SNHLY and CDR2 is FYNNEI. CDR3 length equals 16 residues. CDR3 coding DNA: TGTGCCAGCAGTGGAGGTAGACAGGGGGTAACCGGGGAGCTGTTTTTT. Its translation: CASSGGRQGVTGELFF.

Here the CDR3 reads CATSSQGAEKLFF. The CDR3 bases are TGTGCCACCAGCAGCCAGGGGGCCGAAAAACTGTTTTTT. The chain is built from TRBV15 and TRBJ1-4; 8 bases match TRBD1. The CDR3 is made up of 13 amino acids. V was clipped by 3 bases and J by 8 bases; unmatched bases: 2. CDR1 is LNHNV, CDR2 YYDKDF, per germline (reference sequence). Using reference TRBV15 and TRBJ1-4 for the parts outside the CDR3, the full variable domain is DAMVIQNPRYQVTQFGKPVTLSCSQTLNHNVMYWYQQKSSQAPKLLFHYYDKDFNNEADTPDNFQSRRPNTSFCFLDIRSPGLGDTAMYLCATSSQGAEKLFFGSGTQLSVL.

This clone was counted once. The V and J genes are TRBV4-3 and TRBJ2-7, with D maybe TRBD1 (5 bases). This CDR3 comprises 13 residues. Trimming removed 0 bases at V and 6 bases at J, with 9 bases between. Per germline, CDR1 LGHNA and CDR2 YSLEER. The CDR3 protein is CASSQDRVGEQYF. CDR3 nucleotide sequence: TGCGCCAGCAGCCAAGACAGGGTAGGCGAGCAGTACTTC.

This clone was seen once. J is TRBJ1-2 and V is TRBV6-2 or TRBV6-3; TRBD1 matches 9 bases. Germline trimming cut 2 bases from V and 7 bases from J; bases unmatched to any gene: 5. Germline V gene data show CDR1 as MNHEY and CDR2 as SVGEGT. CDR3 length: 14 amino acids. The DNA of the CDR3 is TGTGCCAGCAGTTACGCGCAGGACAGGGGTGGCTACACCTTC. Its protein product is CASSYAQDRGGYTF.

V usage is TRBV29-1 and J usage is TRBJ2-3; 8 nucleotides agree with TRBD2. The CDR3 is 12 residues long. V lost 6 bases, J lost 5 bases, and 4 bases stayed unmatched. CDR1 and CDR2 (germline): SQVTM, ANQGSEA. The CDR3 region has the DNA TGCAGCGTCGGGGGGGCAAAAGATACGCAGTATTTT. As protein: CSVGGAKDTQYF.

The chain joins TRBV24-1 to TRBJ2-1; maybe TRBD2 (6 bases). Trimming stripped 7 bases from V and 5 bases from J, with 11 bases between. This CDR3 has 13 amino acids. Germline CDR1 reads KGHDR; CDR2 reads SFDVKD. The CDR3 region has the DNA TGTGCCACCAGGGCTACGGGAGACAATGAGCAGTTCTTC. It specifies CATRATGDNEQFF.

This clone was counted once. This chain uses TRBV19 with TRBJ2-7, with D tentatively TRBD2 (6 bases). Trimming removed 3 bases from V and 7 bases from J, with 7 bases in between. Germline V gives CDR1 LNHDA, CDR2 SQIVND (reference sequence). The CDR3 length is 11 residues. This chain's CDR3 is CASSMGREQYF. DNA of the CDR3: TGTGCCAGTAGTATGGGGAGGGAGCAGTACTTC.

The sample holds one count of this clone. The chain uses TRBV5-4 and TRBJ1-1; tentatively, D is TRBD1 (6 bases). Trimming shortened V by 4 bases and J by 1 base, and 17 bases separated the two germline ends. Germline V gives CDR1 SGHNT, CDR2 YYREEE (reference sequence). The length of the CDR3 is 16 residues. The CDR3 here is CASSTTDQTGNTEAFF. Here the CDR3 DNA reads TGTGCCAGCAGCACCACCGACCAGACAGGGAACACTGAAGCTTTCTTT.

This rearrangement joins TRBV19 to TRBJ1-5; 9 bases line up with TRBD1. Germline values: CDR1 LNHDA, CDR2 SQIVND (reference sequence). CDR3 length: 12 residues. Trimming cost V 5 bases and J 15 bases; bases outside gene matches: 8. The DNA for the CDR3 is TGTGCCAGTAGTCGACGGGACAGGGAAAGGCATTTT. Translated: CASSRRDRERHF.

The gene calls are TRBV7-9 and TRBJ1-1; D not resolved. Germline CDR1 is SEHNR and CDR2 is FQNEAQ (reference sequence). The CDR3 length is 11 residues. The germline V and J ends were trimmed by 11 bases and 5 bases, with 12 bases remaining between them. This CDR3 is CASAAGTEAFF. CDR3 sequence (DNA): TGTGCCTCAGCGGCGGGGACTGAAGCTTTCTTT.